This T cell receptor (beta chain) was sequenced in a study of cytomegalovirus exposure and HLA in healthy donors. The PCR employed 60 Vbeta primers together with 13 Jbeta primers. Clones were sequenced by immunoSEQ multiplex PCR, and TCRdb holds only the in-frame ones, with some missing. The table lists around 58,000 clones, 77% of them singletons. This clone was detected a few times. The junction departs from germline at one end; a sequencing error may be responsible. The CDR3 is made up of 14 amino acids. CDR1 is SSHAT, CDR2 FNYEAQ, per germline (reference sequence). The rearrangement uses TRBV7-7 and TRBJ2-5; 10 nucleotides agree with TRBD1. This TCR derives from a female donor in good health and CMV-seronegative. The sample taken for sequencing was PBMCs. CDR3 loop: CASSPGTGEETQYF. CDR3 coding DNA: TGTGCTAGCAGCCCCGGGACAGGGGAAGAGACCCAGTACTTC.